These 10 T cell receptor beta chains share one sample of origin, sequenced in a study of blood T cells in healthy people across ages. Combining a sample-barcoded 5' primer with a J-beta primer mix, a second PCR ran for 7 to 11 cycles. TCRdb reprocessed the 5' RACE reads with MiXCR, giving one entry per CDR3 protein. Here the sample spans 450,000 to 600,000 distinct CDR3 sequences, roughly a quarter being singletons. The sample was also reused in another study, on T cells of mothers and their children.

The sequenced sample was blood. The receptors derive from a boy aged 2 to 9 in good health.

This clonotype was counted only a few times. This chain joins TRBV5-1 and TRBJ2-5; tentative D call: TRBD2 (5 bases). The CDR3 sequence is 14 residues long. In germline, CDR1 is SGHRS, CDR2 YFSETQ. V lost 4 bases and J lost 5, with 15 bases in between. The CDR3, as DNA: TGCGCCAGCAGCGCGGGCTGGGTAGCGGAGACCCAGTACTTC. Its protein product is CASSAGWVAETQYF.

The gene calls are TRBV20-1 and TRBJ1-5, with D possibly being TRBD1 (5 bases). Germline V gene lookup returns CDR1 DFQATT and CDR2 SNEGSKA (reference sequence). The germline V and J ends were trimmed by 3 bases and 4 bases, with 16 bases remaining between them. This CDR3 is 15 amino acids long. CDR3 bases: TGCAGTGCTAGGTTGGAGGGGTTAGGAAATCAGCCCCAGCATTTT. Translation: CSARLEGLGNQPQHF.

The chain recombines TRBV20-1 with TRBJ2-3, with D perhaps TRBD2 (5 bases). The CDR3 covers 14 residues. Germline CDR1 and CDR2: DFQATT and SNEGSKA (reference sequence). Deletions cut 1 base from V and 2 bases from J, with 10 bases between. The CDR3 sequence: CSARGSGSTDTQYF. The DNA of the CDR3 is TGCAGTGCTAGAGGCAGCGGTTCCACAGATACGCAGTATTTT.

This clonotype was found a few times. The chain is built from TRBV15 and TRBJ1-2; possible D gene TRBD1, 6 bases. CDR3 size: 12 residues. Germline loops: CDR1 LNHNV, CDR2 YYDKDF (reference sequence). Deletions cut 3 bases from V and 4 bases from J, with 6 bases between. The CDR3 reads CATSRDSYGYTF. The CDR3 DNA follows: TGTGCCACCAGCAGGGACAGCTATGGCTACACCTTC.

The rearrangement joins TRBV7-2 to TRBJ2-5; D gene uncertain. The ends were cut back, 4 bases at V and 4 bases at J, with 7 bases in the middle. The germline V gene has CDR1 SGHTA and CDR2 FQGNSA. CDR3 length: 12 residues. This CDR3 is CASSSSPETQYF. In DNA form, the CDR3 reads TGTGCCAGCAGCTCGTCCCCAGAGACCCAGTACTTC.

The rearrangement links TRBV5-1 to TRBJ1-4; 7 bases map to TRBD1. CDR1 SGHRS and CDR2 YFSETQ come from the germline V gene. The junction had 5 bases not matched to a gene; V was cut back by 2 bases and J by 4 bases. The CDR3 runs 15 residues. The CDR3 sequence is CASSLQGLYNEKLFF. The CDR3 bases are TGCGCCAGCAGCTTACAGGGGTTATATAATGAAAAACTGTTTTTT.

This chain connects TRBV12-3 or TRBV12-4 to TRBJ2-5, with 8 bases lining up with TRBD1. Matching the DNA end better, TRBJ2-7 makes the J call doubtful. This CDR3 has 14 amino acids. The DNA of the CDR3 is TGTGCCAGCAGTTTGGACAGGGAAATCAACGAGCAGTACTTC. Residues: CASSLDREINEQYF.

This clonotype has more than one count but fewer than ten. The genes are TRBV6-5 and TRBJ2-4; weak D call: TRBD1 (6 bases). In germline, CDR1 is MNHEY, CDR2 SVGAGI. Trimming cost V 0 bases and J 7 bases, with 19 bases left between them. This CDR3 has 17 amino acids. The CDR3 spells CASSYSKASGARNIQYF. The CDR3 region has the DNA TGTGCCAGCAGTTACTCGAAGGCTTCAGGGGCGAGGAACATTCAGTACTTC.

In this sample, this clonotype turned up a few times. The J gene is TRBJ1-1, the V gene TRBV29-1; 7 bases fit TRBD1. V gave up 4 bases and J gave up 3 bases; unmatched junction bases: 14. Looked up from germline, CDR1 is SQVTM and CDR2 is ANQGSEA. This CDR3 is 16 amino acids long. The CDR3 protein is CSVGPIEGAGDTEAFF. CDR3 bases: TGCAGCGTTGGACCCATTGAGGGGGCGGGCGACACTGAAGCTTTCTTT.

This clonotype was recorded a few times. The J gene is TRBJ2-4, the V gene TRBV29-1, with 8 positions matching TRBD2. The CDR3 is 19 amino acids. Trimming took 1 base from V and 0 from J; bases not matched to a gene: 14. Germline assignment: CDR1 SQVTM and CDR2 ANQGSEA. The CDR3 nucleotides are TGCAGCGTTGAAGGGGCGGTTGGCGGAGCGGGGGTAGCCAAAAACATTCAGTACTTC. This gives the protein CSVEGAVGGAGVAKNIQYF.